A selection of T cell receptor beta chains follows, all from one sample in a study of neurological immune-mediated disorders. From the 5' RACE reads, TCRdb called clonotypes with MiXCR, one entry per CDR3 protein. The sample contains 18,000 or so distinct CDR3 sequences, 12% to 15% of which appear only once. What was sequenced was CD4+ T cells from blood. These receptors came from a woman in her fifties or sixties with HTLV-1-associated myelopathy (HAM/TSP). CDR3s include the opening cysteine and the closing phenylalanine or tryptophan. The D gene is left open where the match is weak. Only part of the rows carry a size: once, few, many, or a class if the clone is expanded.

D gene,CDR3 length,V gene,J gene,clone size,CDR3 DNA,CDR3 protein
NA,14,TRBV6-1,TRBJ1-1,many,TGTGCCAGCAGTGGACGGCTCGGGAACGCTGAAGCTTTCTTT,CASSGRLGNAEAFF
NA,14,TRBV20-1,TRBJ2-7,few,TGCAGTGTCCTTACCGGGACCCATAGGGGCGAGCAGTACTTC,CSVLTGTHRGEQYF
NA,17,TRBV6-6,TRBJ2-3,NA,TGTGCCAGCAGTCCCATCCCGGACGGGATCGCTGGGGATACGCAGTATTTT,CASSPIPDGIAGDTQYF
NA,15,TRBV7-2,TRBJ1-5,many,TGTGCCAGCAGCTTAGATACAGGGTTCAATCAGCCCCAGCATTTT,CASSLDTGFNQPQHF
NA,14,TRBV6-1,TRBJ2-2,many,TGTGCCAGCAGTGTTTCCAGGACCACCGGGGAGCTGTTTTTT,CASSVSRTTGELFF
TRBD2,14,TRBV7-9,TRBJ2-7,many,TGTGCCAGCAGCTTATCCAGCGGGAGTGCCGAGCAGTACTTC,CASSLSSGSAEQYF
TRBD2,16,TRBV4-1,TRBJ2-3,many,TGCGCCAGCAGCCAAACCGGACTAGCGGGAGGAGATACGCAGTATTTT,CASSQTGLAGGDTQYF
NA,12,TRBV29-1,TRBJ1-2,many,TGCAGCGTTGAAGGAGCGGTCTATGGCTACACCTTC,CSVEGAVYGYTF
TRBD1,17,TRBV6-1,TRBJ1-2,many,TGTGCCAGCAGGACAGGGGGCGCGGGGGTGGGTAACTATGGCTACACCTTC,CASRTGGAGVGNYGYTF
NA,15,TRBV5-6,TRBJ2-2,many,TGTGCCAGCACCCCGGTCGGGGGTTCGTACGGGGAGCTGTTTTTT,CASTPVGGSYGELFF
TRBD2,15,TRBV6-6,TRBJ2-4,many,TGTGCCAGCTCGGGGGGGGCGCGGGCCAAAAACATTCAGTACTTC,CASSGGARAKNIQYF
TRBD1,16,TRBV7-6,TRBJ2-3,many,TGTGCCAGCAGCCCATTGACAGGGGAAGGCACAGATACGCAGTATTTT,CASSPLTGEGTDTQYF
NA,16,TRBV6-6,TRBJ2-7,many,TGTGCCAGCAGTCCTCAAATCAGAATCATCTCCTACGAGCAGTACTTC,CASSPQIRIISYEQYF
TRBD1,17,TRBV18,TRBJ1-1,many,TGTGCCAGCTCACCACCGTCCCAGGGGGCTTTTAGGACTGAAGCTTTCTTT,CASSPPSQGAFRTEAFF
TRBD2,17,TRBV9,TRBJ2-1,many,TGTGCCAGCAGCGTAGCCCCTAGCGGGGGGGCTTACAATGAGCAGTTCTTC,CASSVAPSGGAYNEQFF
NA,14,TRBV7-9,TRBJ2-3,medium-sized,TGTGCCAGCAGTTTCTGGGAAGCCACAGATACGCAGTATTTT,CASSFWEATDTQYF
NA,13,TRBV27,TRBJ1-2,many,TGTGCCAGCAGGGACAGTTCTAACTATGGCTACACCTTC,CASRDSSNYGYTF
NA,15,TRBV14,TRBJ2-7,many,TGTGCCAGCAGCCAAGGACAGTATACCCGCTACGAGCAGTACTTC,CASSQGQYTRYEQYF
NA,14,TRBV7-2,TRBJ2-6,many,TGTGCCAGCAGTTTGGGGCGGGAAGCCAACGTCCTGACTTTC,CASSLGREANVLTF
NA,11,TRBV20-1,TRBJ2-7,many,TGCAGTGCTGCACTAGTATTCGAGCAGTACTTC,CSAALVFEQYF
NA,12,TRBV20-1,TRBJ2-7,medium-sized,TGCAGTGCTAGTAGGGACTCCCACGAGCAGTACTTC,CSASRDSHEQYF
NA,16,TRBV11-2,TRBJ1-2,many,TGTGCCAGCAGCGAGAGGGGCCCCAATGGGATTAATGGCTACACCTTC,CASSERGPNGINGYTF
TRBD1,15,TRBV5-1,TRBJ2-6,many,TGCGCCAGCAGACGCACAGGGGACGGGGCCAACGTCCTGACTTTC,CASRRTGDGANVLTF
TRBD1,14,TRBV20-1,TRBJ1-2,many,TGCAGTGCTAGAGATTCTCCGGGACAGTATGGCTACACCTTC,CSARDSPGQYGYTF
NA,15,TRBV15,TRBJ2-1,once,TGTGCCACCAGCAGAATCAGAGAGGGGGGTGATGAGCAGTTCTTC,CATSRIREGGDEQFF
TRBD1,13,TRBV7-9,TRBJ1-1,many,TGTGCCAGCAGACGAGGACAGGACACTGAAGCTTTCTTT,CASRRGQDTEAFF
NA,18,TRBV15,TRBJ2-6,many,TGTGCCACCAGCAGAAGGGACCGGTCTCTCGCTGGGGCCAACGTCCTGACTTTC,CATSRRDRSLAGANVLTF
NA,13,TRBV20-1,TRBJ1-3,many,TGCAGTGCGGTACAGGGAACTGGAAACACCATATATTTT,CSAVQGTGNTIYF
TRBD1,15,TRBV20-1,TRBJ1-5,few,TGCAGTGCTAGTCCCGCAGGGGGCAGGGGGCAGCCCCAGCATTTT,CSASPAGGRGQPQHF
TRBD1,20,TRBV14,TRBJ2-6,many,TGTGCCAGCAGCCCGACATGGACAGGGAAAGGTTTCCCTGGGGCCAACGTCCTGACTTTC,CASSPTWTGKGFPGANVLTF
TRBD1,15,TRBV7-3,TRBJ2-2,NA,TGTGCCAGCAGTCCCGACAGGGCGAACACCGGGGAGCTGTTTTTT,CASSPDRANTGELFF
TRBD1,14,TRBV20-1,TRBJ1-1,many,TGCAGTGCTGTAAACCCCACAGGGGATACTGAAGCTTTCTTT,CSAVNPTGDTEAFF
NA,14,TRBV20-1,TRBJ2-1,many,TGCAGTGCCTCTTGGCCCCCCTGGGACGATGAGCAGTTCTTC,CSASWPPWDDEQFF
TRBD1,14,TRBV2,TRBJ1-5,medium-sized,TGTGCCAGCACTCCGGGACAGGCTGATCAGCCCCAGCATTTT,CASTPGQADQPQHF
NA,13,TRBV20-1,TRBJ2-1,many,TGCAGTGCTAGATCCTCTAACTACAATGAGCAGTTCTTC,CSARSSNYNEQFF
TRBD1,16,TRBV5-1,TRBJ1-5,many,TGCGCCAGCAGCTTGGGGACAGGGAGGAGCAATCAGCCCCAGCATTTT,CASSLGTGRSNQPQHF
NA,13,TRBV20-1,TRBJ1-5,many,TGCAGTGCTGGGGCGGGTTTTAATCAGCCCCAGCATTTT,CSAGAGFNQPQHF
NA,15,TRBV7-2,TRBJ1-5,medium-sized,TGTGCCAGCAGCCCGTGGACAGCGAGCAATCAGCCCCAGCATTTT,CASSPWTASNQPQHF
NA,13,TRBV3-1,TRBJ1-2,few,TGTGCCAGCAGCCAAAGGCCCCAAGGGGGCTACACCTTC,CASSQRPQGGYTF
TRBD1,16,TRBV5-1,TRBJ1-5,many,TGCGCCAGCAGCCTCGATCCCGGGACAGATAATCAGCCCCAGCATTTT,CASSLDPGTDNQPQHF